The 12 T cell receptor beta chains given below trace back to one sample, sequenced in a study of control samples from healthy donors and cancer patients. Produced via immunoSEQ multiplex PCR; TCRdb's table is partial and in-frame only. The table lists 95,000 to 150,000 clones, roughly 89% of them singletons. Material: blood. These TCRs come from a man aged 25 to 45 in good health.

The J gene is TRBJ1-5, the V gene TRBV30, with TRBD1 identical over 9 bases. Germline V gives CDR1 GTSNPN, CDR2 SVGIG (reference sequence). Losses at the gene ends were 0 bases for V and 11 bases for J; bases not matched to a gene: 2. The CDR3 sequence is 12 residues long. CDR3 DNA: TGTGCCTGGAGTGTGGGGACAGGGACCCAGCATTTT. Its translation is CAWSVGTGTQHF.

V usage is TRBV7-8 and J usage is TRBJ1-5; 8 bases match TRBD1. V lost 5 bases, J lost 4 bases, and 4 bases stayed unmatched. The CDR3 is 14 residues long. The germline V gene has CDR1 SGHVS and CDR2 FQNEAQ. CDR3 nucleotides: TGTGCCAGCAGCCCCAACAGGGGGAATCAGCCCCAGCATTTT. This sequence encodes CASSPNRGNQPQHF.

V and J are TRBV9 and TRBJ2-1; TRBD2 matches at 8 bases. Germline values: CDR1 SGDLS, CDR2 YYNGEE. The CDR3 spans 15 residues. V lost 1 base and J lost 7; bases outside the gene matches: 7. The CDR3: CASSVMSGGSNEQFF. The CDR3 DNA reads TGTGCCAGCAGCGTAATGAGCGGGGGCTCAAATGAGCAGTTCTTC. Full variable domain (remainder filled in from reference TRBV9 and TRBJ2-1): DSGVTQTPKHLITATGQRVTLRCSPRSGDLSVYWYQQSLDQGLQFLIQYYNGEERAKGNILERFSAQQFPDLHSELNLSSLELGDSALYFCASSVMSGGSNEQFFGPGTRLTVL.

This chain uses TRBV11-2 with TRBJ2-5, with 12 bases lining up with TRBD2. With 5 bases clipped from V and 5 bases from J, the junction kept 12 bases outside the gene matches. Germline CDR1 is SGHAT and CDR2 is FQNNGV. The CDR3 is made up of 17 amino acids. In nucleotides, the CDR3 is TGTGCCAGCAGCCCCGGGCAACTAGCGGGGGGCCGGGAGACCCAGTACTTC. As protein: CASSPGQLAGGRETQYF.

This clone showed up just a few times. V is TRBV19 and J is TRBJ2-3; 7 nucleotides align to TRBD2. The V gene's germline CDR1 is LNHDA and CDR2 SQIVND (reference sequence). V gave up 10 bases and J gave up 6 bases; unmatched junction bases: 10. CDR3 length equals 13 residues. CDR3 nucleotide sequence: TGTGCCACCGCGGGCGGGGGAAGGGATACGCAGTATTTT. Translated, it gives CATAGGGRDTQYF.

The rearrangement joins TRBV29-1 to TRBJ1-5; unclear D gene. CDR1 is SQVTM and CDR2 is ANQGSEA in the germline V gene. CDR3 length equals 12 residues. V was clipped by 4 bases and J by 3 bases, with 7 bases between them. CDR3 DNA: TGCAGCGTTGGAGGGCCCAATCAGCCCCAGCATTTT. Its translation: CSVGGPNQPQHF.

The J gene is TRBJ1-3, the V gene TRBV6-5; a weak D match, TRBD1 (5 bases). The CDR3 consists of 14 residues. Germline CDR1 MNHEY, CDR2 SVGAGI. V gave up 8 bases and J gave up 1 base, with 12 bases separating them. The chain's CDR3 is CASFRDFSGNTIYF. The CDR3 DNA reads TGTGCCAGCTTCAGGGACTTTTCTGGAAACACCATATATTTT.

This clone occurred many times. The chain's CDR3 is CASSPQSRAEAFF. CDR3 DNA sequence: TGTGCCAGCAGCCCCCAAAGTCGGGCTGAAGCTTTCTTT. The J gene is TRBJ1-1, the V gene TRBV9; D not resolved. The CDR3 is 13 residues long. CDR1 SGDLS and CDR2 YYNGEE come from the germline V gene. The ends were cut back, 4 bases at V and 6 bases at J, with 13 bases in the middle.

The chain couples TRBV5-1 to TRBJ1-1; 8 nucleotides agree with TRBD1. Germline V CDR1 and CDR2: SGHRS, YFSETQ. The CDR3 runs to 14 residues. After removal of 6 bases from V and 0 bases from J, the junction contained 4 bases not matched to a gene. The CDR3 spells CASTAGGLNTEAFF. The CDR3 DNA sequence: TGCGCCAGCACTGCAGGGGGCTTGAACACTGAAGCTTTCTTT.

The rearrangement links TRBV6-1 to TRBJ2-3; 8 bases fit TRBD2. The germline V gene has CDR1 MNHNS and CDR2 SASEGT. The CDR3 runs to 14 residues. V was pared by 2 bases and J by 5 bases, with 3 bases of the junction left unmatched. CDR3 loop: CASSERGGKDTQYF. The CDR3 coding sequence is TGTGCCAGCAGTGAACGGGGGGGCAAAGATACGCAGTATTTT.

The J gene is TRBJ2-7, the V gene TRBV5-1; 7 bases agree with TRBD1. V was clipped by 2 bases and J by 4 bases; unmatched bases: 6. This CDR3 is 14 amino acids long. Germline CDR1 and CDR2: SGHRS and YFSETQ. CDR3 region: CASSLQGISYEQYF. CDR3 nucleotides: TGCGCCAGCAGCTTACAGGGGATTTCGTACGAGCAGTACTTC.

J is TRBJ2-5 and V is TRBV2; D not certain. Germline V lookup: CDR1 SNHLY, CDR2 FYNNEI. With 8 bases removed from V and 0 bases from J, the gap between germline ends came to 4 bases. The CDR3 has 11 amino acids. Written as DNA, the CDR3 is TGTGCCAGCGGATACCAAGAGACCCAGTACTTC. It translates to CASGYQETQYF.